These T cell receptor beta chains were read from a single sample in a study of T-cell reconstitution after alpha-beta-depleted transplantation in children. TCRdb recomputed calls from the PCR reads with MiXCR, one row per CDR3 protein. The profile shows approximately 120,000 distinct CDR3 sequences, around a tenth of them singletons. The sample consisted of PBMCs, mostly from graft donor cells, taken 180 days after TCRalphabeta/CD19-depleted stem cell transplant. These receptors all come from a girl in the first two years of life who had a stem cell transplant for combined immunodeficiency, so the T cells may come from the graft donor. Both conserved end residues are part of each CDR3. A D gene is named only where the DNA matches it firmly. Expanded clones get a size class; other rows say once, few or many, or leave the size out.

V gene: TRBV29-1
clone size: .
D gene: .
J gene: TRBJ2-5
CDR3 DNA: TGCAGCGTTGATGTAGGTGCGCGGGAGACCCAGTACTTC
CDR3 protein: CSVDVGARETQYF

V gene: TRBV27
clone size: .
D gene: TRBD1
J gene: TRBJ2-7
CDR3 DNA: TGTGCCAGCAGTTTATTGGGACAGGGATCCTACGAGCAGTACTTC
CDR3 protein: CASSLLGQGSYEQYF

V gene: TRBV20-1
clone size: .
D gene: TRBD2
J gene: TRBJ2-1
CDR3 DNA: TGCAGTGCTAGAGGTAGCGGGAGCCACAATGAGCAGTTCTTC
CDR3 protein: CSARGSGSHNEQFF

V gene: TRBV20-1
clone size: .
D gene: .
J gene: TRBJ1-1
CDR3 DNA: TGCAGTGCTAGAGGGGACGGGACGAACACTGAAGCTTTCTTT
CDR3 protein: CSARGDGTNTEAFF

V gene: TRBV5-5
clone size: .
D gene: .
J gene: TRBJ2-1
CDR3 DNA: TGTGCCAGCACCTTAACCGGGACACCCATCTACAATGAGCAGTTCTTC
CDR3 protein: CASTLTGTPIYNEQFF

V gene: TRBV5-1
clone size: few
D gene: TRBD1
J gene: TRBJ2-7
CDR3 DNA: TGCGCCAGCAGCCTTGGACAGGGGGCGAGAGAGCAGTACTTC
CDR3 protein: CASSLGQGAREQYF

V gene: TRBV5-1
clone size: .
D gene: .
J gene: TRBJ2-3
CDR3 DNA: TGCGCCAGCAGCTTGGAGTGGAGCCGGGCGGGGGCTCCCGTGGGTACGCAGTATTTT
CDR3 protein: CASSLEWSRAGAPVGTQYF

V gene: TRBV12-3/TRBV12-4
clone size: few
D gene: TRBD1
J gene: TRBJ1-5
CDR3 DNA: TGTGCCAGCAGGGGACAGGGGGCGCGCAATCAGCCCCAGCATTTT
CDR3 protein: CASRGQGARNQPQHF

V gene: TRBV9
clone size: many
D gene: .
J gene: TRBJ2-3
CDR3 DNA: TGTGCCAGCAGCGTAGGGGTCTCAGATACGCAGTATTTT
CDR3 protein: CASSVGVSDTQYF

V gene: TRBV5-6
clone size: many
D gene: .
J gene: TRBJ1-2
CDR3 DNA: TGTGCCAGCAGCTTCGGGCCGCAGTCTGGGGAAACTGACACCTTC
CDR3 protein: CASSFGPQSGETDTF

V gene: TRBV20-1
clone size: .
D gene: .
J gene: TRBJ2-5
CDR3 DNA: TGCAGTGCCCACACAGACTTCCAAGAGACCCAGTACTTC
CDR3 protein: CSAHTDFQETQYF

V gene: TRBV18
clone size: few
D gene: TRBD2
J gene: TRBJ2-3
CDR3 DNA: TGTGCCAGCTCACGAAATTCCCCACTAGCGGGAGGGAGAGATACGCAGTATTTT
CDR3 protein: CASSRNSPLAGGRDTQYF

V gene: TRBV27
clone size: few
D gene: TRBD1
J gene: TRBJ2-4
CDR3 DNA: TGTGCCAGCAGTTCAGGACAGGGGTACATTCAGTACTTC
CDR3 protein: CASSSGQGYIQYF

V gene: TRBV10-3
clone size: few
D gene: TRBD2
J gene: TRBJ2-1
CDR3 DNA: TGTGCCAGTTATAGCGGGGGGGCCTACAATGAGCAGTTCTTC
CDR3 protein: CASYSGGAYNEQFF

V gene: TRBV7-8
clone size: many
D gene: TRBD2
J gene: TRBJ2-2
CDR3 DNA: TGTGCCAGCAGCTTAGCGTCTAGCGGGAGGGTTACCGGGGAGCTGTTTTTT
CDR3 protein: CASSLASSGRVTGELFF

V gene: TRBV29-1
clone size: few
D gene: .
J gene: TRBJ2-3
CDR3 DNA: TGCAGCGTTGACAGGACAGCCATGAGCACAGATACGCAGTATTTT
CDR3 protein: CSVDRTAMSTDTQYF

V gene: TRBV7-8
clone size: .
D gene: .
J gene: TRBJ2-7
CDR3 DNA: TGTGCCAGCACCCTCGATTTCTCCTACGAGCAGTACTTC
CDR3 protein: CASTLDFSYEQYF